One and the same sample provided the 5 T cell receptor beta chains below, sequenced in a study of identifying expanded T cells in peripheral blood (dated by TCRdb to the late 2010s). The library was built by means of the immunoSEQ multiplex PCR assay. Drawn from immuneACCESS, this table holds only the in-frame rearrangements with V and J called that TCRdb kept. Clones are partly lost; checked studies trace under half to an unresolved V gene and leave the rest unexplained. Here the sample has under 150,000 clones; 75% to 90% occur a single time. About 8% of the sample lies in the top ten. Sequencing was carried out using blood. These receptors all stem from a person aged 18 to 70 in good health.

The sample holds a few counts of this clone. The chain's CDR3 is CASSVRDRAPGVSLHF. The CDR3 nucleotides read TGTGCCAGCAGCGTTCGGGACAGGGCCCCTGGGGTGTCCCTCCACTTT. The chain recombines TRBV7-6 with TRBJ1-6; 9 positions match TRBD1. Unmatched junction bases numbered 16, after V lost 5 bases and J lost 14 bases. CDR3 length: 16 residues. Per the germline V gene, CDR1 is SGHVS and CDR2 is FNYEAQ.

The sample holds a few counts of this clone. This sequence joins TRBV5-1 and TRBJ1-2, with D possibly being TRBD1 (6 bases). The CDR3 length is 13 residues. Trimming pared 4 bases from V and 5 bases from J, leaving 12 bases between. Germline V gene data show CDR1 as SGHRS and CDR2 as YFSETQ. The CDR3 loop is CASSPDSLYGYTF. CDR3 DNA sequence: TGCGCCAGCAGCCCGGACAGCCTTTATGGCTACACCTTC.

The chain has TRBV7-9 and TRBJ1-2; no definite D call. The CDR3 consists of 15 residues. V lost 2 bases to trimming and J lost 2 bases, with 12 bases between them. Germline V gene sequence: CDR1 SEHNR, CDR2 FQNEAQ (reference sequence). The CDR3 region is CASSLSGGRNYGYTF. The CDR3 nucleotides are TGTGCCAGCAGCTTAAGTGGAGGGAGGAACTATGGCTACACCTTC.

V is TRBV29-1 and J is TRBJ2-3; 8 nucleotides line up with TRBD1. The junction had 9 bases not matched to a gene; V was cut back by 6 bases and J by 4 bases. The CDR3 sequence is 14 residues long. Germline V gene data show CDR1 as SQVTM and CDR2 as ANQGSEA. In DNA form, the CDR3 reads TGCAGCGTACCCGGGACAGGCATATCAGATACGCAGTATTTT. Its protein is CSVPGTGISDTQYF.

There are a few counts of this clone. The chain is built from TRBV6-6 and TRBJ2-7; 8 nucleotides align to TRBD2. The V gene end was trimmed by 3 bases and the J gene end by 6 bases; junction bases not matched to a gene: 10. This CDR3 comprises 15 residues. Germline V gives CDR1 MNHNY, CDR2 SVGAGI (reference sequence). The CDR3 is CASSYGPGGASEQYF. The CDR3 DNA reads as TGTGCCAGCAGTTATGGCCCGGGGGGGGCCTCCGAGCAGTACTTC.